The source of this T cell receptor beta chain is a study of T cell responses to AZD1222 COVID-19 vaccine. The CDR3 length is 14 residues. J was trimmed by 9 bases and V by 1 base; bases with no gene match: 8. Looked up from germline, CDR1 is SEHNR and CDR2 is FQNEAQ (reference sequence). Study findings and constraints: As reported, nearly half of all spike-specific TCRs target variant regions that are unmutated.

Concerning this clone itself: Its specificity is unknown.

This table comes from immunoSEQ multiplex PCR, and its TCRdb copy is limited to in-frame clones, with some not included. The table includes 150,000 or so clones, nearly 95% detected once. The TCR originated in an adult who received the AZD1222 COVID-19 vaccine. This chain uses TRBV7-9 with TRBJ2-7, with 8 positions matching TRBD2. The source material was peripheral blood, sampled 28 days after the second AZD1222 dose. The CDR3 sequence is CASSLGAGDFGQYF. The DNA of the CDR3 is TGTGCCAGCAGCTTAGGAGCGGGAGATTTTGGGCAGTACTTC.